This TCR beta chain was found in a study of tumor and adjacent non-tumor tissue in lung cancer. Study details: Stage I to III disease affected some 11 men and 5 women aged roughly 30 to 76.

Germline CDR1 MNHEY, CDR2 SVGEGT. The CDR3 spans 15 residues. Concerning this clonotype: Its antigen is not known. The germline gene is not matched at one end of the junction; a read error may be the cause.

RNA was extracted from bulk tissue without any cell sorting. The normal lung tissue was taken more than 3 cm from the tumor edge. Overall study results and limits: Shorter survival was associated with higher TCR diversity in tumors. Top 100 clones took a larger repertoire share in normal lung. Compared with tumor, normal lung showed significantly lower TCR diversity.

A modified ARM-PCR protocol with three rounds of nested PCR amplified TCRbeta. TCRdb recomputed calls from the multiplex PCR reads with MiXCR, one row per CDR3 protein. The profile shows around 76,000 distinct CDR3 sequences, over 65% of them singletons. The TCR comes from a man between 70 and 80 years old with non-small cell lung cancer. This chain connects TRBV6-2 or TRBV6-3 to TRBJ2-7, with unresolved D. Sequenced input: distant non-tumor lung tissue. The DNA for the CDR3 is TGTGCCAACAGCCGCCGCCAAGCGAGCTCCTATGAGCAGTACTTC. Residues: CANSRRQASSYEQYF.